The rows below give T cell receptor beta chains drawn from one sample of a study of T cell clones after liver transplantation. Clones were read by immunoSEQ multiplex PCR, and TCRdb kept only the in-frame ones, dropping some. This repertoire shows roughly 80,000 clones, 70% to 90% found once; its top ten account for 2.8%. The specimen was CD4+ T cells from blood, collected at the 22-month timepoint. The receptors were sampled from a human patient who received a liver transplant. Some T cells may be supplied by the graft donor. CDR3s include the opening cysteine and the closing phenylalanine or tryptophan. The D gene is left open where the match is weak. Size tells how often a clone was seen (once, few, many) or the class of an expanded clone, and some rows leave it out.

v_gene	abundance	d_gene	j_gene	CDR3aa	CDR3nt
TRBV9	NA	NA	TRBJ1-4	CASSVGGSWEKLFF	TGTGCCAGCAGCGTAGGGGGGTCCTGGGAAAAACTGTTTTTT
TRBV7-8	NA	NA	TRBJ2-2	CASSQGGGNTGELFF	TGTGCCAGCAGCCAGGGCGGTGGGAACACCGGGGAGCTGTTTTTT
TRBV6-4	few	NA	TRBJ2-2	CASSPDWRGGELFF	TGTGCCAGCAGTCCGGACTGGCGGGGCGGGGAGCTGTTTTTT
TRBV28	NA	TRBD2	TRBJ2-3	CASSFAGGWDTQYF	TGTGCCAGCAGTTTTGCGGGAGGGTGGGATACGCAGTATTTT
TRBV7-2	NA	TRBD1	TRBJ2-1	CASSLAGTATISQFF	TGTGCCAGCAGCTTAGCGGGGACAGCCACAATCTCGCAGTTCTTC
TRBV9	NA	NA	TRBJ2-7	CASSARTEGPYEQYF	TGTGCCAGCAGCGCCCGAACGGAGGGGCCATACGAGCAGTACTTC
TRBV28	NA	NA	TRBJ2-7	CLSGQGNEQYF	TGTCTTAGTGGGCAGGGGAACGAGCAGTACTTC
TRBV5-4	NA	NA	TRBJ1-1	CASSIQTEEAFF	TGTGCCAGCAGCATACAGACGGAGGAAGCTTTCTTT
TRBV29-1	NA	NA	TRBJ2-5	CSGGGETQYF	TGCAGCGGGGGTGGGGAGACCCAGTACTTC
TRBV4-1	NA	TRBD2	TRBJ2-1	CASSQTLAGNEQFF	TGCGCCAGCAGCCAGACCCTAGCGGGGAATGAGCAGTTCTTC
TRBV5-1	NA	NA	TRBJ2-7	CASSFAGEGYEQYF	TGCGCCAGCAGCTTTGCAGGTGAGGGCTACGAGCAGTACTTC
TRBV15	NA	TRBD2	TRBJ2-5	CATSRDIASGRETQYF	TGTGCCACCAGCAGAGATATAGCTAGCGGGAGGGAGACCCAGTACTTC
TRBV5-1	few	TRBD1	TRBJ2-7	CASSFPSAGGEGWHVYEQYF	TGCGCCAGCAGCTTTCCCTCGGCAGGGGGAGAAGGTTGGCATGTCTACGAGCAGTACTTC
TRBV19	NA	TRBD2	TRBJ2-7	CASSISSGIYEQYF	TGTGCCAGTAGTATATCTAGCGGGATCTACGAGCAGTACTTC
TRBV6-1	NA	NA	TRBJ2-7	CASSEGLRLYEQYF	TGTGCCAGCAGTGAAGGGCTTAGGCTGTACGAGCAGTACTTC
TRBV4-1	NA	TRBD1	TRBJ1-4	CASSKSTGINEKLFF	TGCGCCAGCAGCAAGTCGACAGGGATTAATGAAAAACTGTTTTTT
TRBV20-1	NA	NA	TRBJ2-5	CSASLSQYF	TGCAGTGCTAGTTTATCTCAGTACTTC
TRBV6-6	NA	NA	TRBJ2-2	CAIRTENTGELFF	TGTGCCATCCGGACCGAGAACACCGGGGAGCTGTTTTTT
TRBV28	NA	TRBD1	TRBJ2-7	CASSGTGTGYEQYF	TGTGCCAGCAGTGGAACCGGGACAGGCTACGAGCAGTACTTC
TRBV4-2	NA	NA	TRBJ1-3	CASSQEASSGNTIYF	TGTGCCAGCAGCCAAGAGGCATCCTCTGGAAACACCATATATTTT
TRBV15	NA	NA	TRBJ1-1	CATSGKLGTEAFF	TGTGCCACCAGCGGTAAACTGGGCACTGAAGCTTTCTTT
TRBV5-4	few	NA	TRBJ1-1	CASSYTGDTEAFF	TGTGCCAGCAGTTATACGGGGGACACTGAAGCTTTCTTT
TRBV18	NA	NA	TRBJ1-2	CASSRQTNYGYTF	TGTGCCAGCTCACGGCAGACTAACTATGGCTACACCTTC
TRBV29-1	few	NA	TRBJ1-2	CSAGRGAYGYTF	TGCAGCGCCGGGAGGGGGGCTTATGGCTACACCTTC
TRBV4-3	NA	TRBD1	TRBJ1-2	CASSQLPGTELYGYTF	TGCGCCAGCAGCCAATTGCCCGGGACAGAGCTCTATGGCTACACCTTC
TRBV4-3	NA	NA	TRBJ2-1	CASSQEGRNNEQFF	TGCGCCAGCAGCCAAGAAGGGAGGAACAATGAGCAGTTCTTC
TRBV7-2	NA	NA	TRBJ1-2	CASSLTYPANTF	TGTGCCAGCAGCTTAACCTACCCGGCGAACACCTTC
TRBV19	NA	TRBD1	TRBJ1-2	CASTRPGGGLYGYTF	TGTGCCAGTACCCGACCAGGGGGCGGACTCTATGGCTACACCTTC
TRBV19	few	NA	TRBJ1-5	CASSIRLGESQPQHF	TGTGCCAGTAGTATACGTCTGGGGGAATCTCAGCCCCAGCATTTT
TRBV5-1	NA	NA	TRBJ1-2	CASSLAGSEGSGYTF	TGCGCCAGCAGCCTAGCCGGGTCAGAGGGAAGTGGCTACACCTTC
TRBV19	NA	TRBD2	TRBJ2-7	CASSKGTSGAYEQYF	TGTGCCAGTAGTAAAGGGACTAGCGGAGCCTACGAGCAGTACTTC
TRBV9	NA	TRBD1	TRBJ1-1	CASRGTDRNTEAFF	TGTGCCAGCCGAGGGACAGACAGGAACACTGAAGCTTTCTTT
TRBV6-1	NA	TRBD1	TRBJ1-3	CASKVGQGRGNTIYF	TGTGCCAGCAAAGTGGGACAGGGAAGGGGAAACACCATATATTTT
TRBV5-6	NA	NA	TRBJ1-1	CASSFRTLNTEAFF	TGTGCCAGCAGCTTTCGGACACTGAACACTGAAGCTTTCTTT
TRBV9	NA	NA	TRBJ1-6	CASSVETGGSPLHF	TGTGCCAGCAGCGTAGAGACAGGCGGGTCACCCCTCCACTTT
TRBV7-8	NA	NA	TRBJ2-7	CASSLGHQSYEQYF	TGTGCCAGCAGCTTGGGACACCAGTCCTACGAGCAGTACTTC
TRBV2	NA	TRBD1	TRBJ2-2	CASRGTVGELFF	TGTGCCAGCAGGGGGACAGTCGGGGAGCTGTTTTTT
TRBV4-3	once	NA	TRBJ2-1	CASSRGLTYNEQFF	TGCGCCAGCAGCCGGGGTCTTACCTACAATGAGCAGTTCTTC
TRBV19	NA	NA	TRBJ2-2	CASSLLGVSTGELFF	TGTGCCAGTAGTCTCCTGGGTGTGTCCACCGGGGAGCTGTTTTTT